A selection of T cell receptor beta chains follows, all from one sample in a study of identical twins. From the 5' RACE reads, TCRdb called clonotypes with MiXCR, one entry per CDR3 protein. Found here are around 670,000 distinct CDR3 sequences, 6.1% of them singletons; the top ten hold about 2%. Sequenced: naive T cells sorted from blood. The source is a man in his late teens or twenties in good health. CDR3s include the opening cysteine and the closing phenylalanine or tryptophan. Fields, in order: clone size, D gene, J gene, V gene, CDR3 protein, CDR3 DNA. D genes are given only for firm matches. Rows give clone size only sometimes, using once, few, many, or a class for an expanded clone.

size: -
D: -
J: TRBJ2-4
V: TRBV7-6
CDR3: CASSLHSGQNIQYF
DNA: TGTGCCAGCAGCTTACACTCGGGTCAAAACATTCAGTACTTC

size: many
D: TRBD1
J: TRBJ1-5
V: TRBV6-2/TRBV6-3
CDR3: CASSDRDRSSNQPQHF
DNA: TGTGCCAGCAGTGACCGGGACAGGAGTAGCAATCAGCCCCAGCATTTT

size: many
D: -
J: TRBJ2-1
V: TRBV5-1
CDR3: CASRPTGSLINEQFF
DNA: TGCGCCAGCAGACCGACAGGATCACTCATCAATGAGCAGTTCTTC

size: many
D: -
J: TRBJ2-5
V: TRBV4-3
CDR3: CASSLNSAGQETQYF
DNA: TGCGCCAGCAGCCTAAACAGTGCCGGCCAAGAGACCCAGTACTTC

size: few
D: -
J: TRBJ1-6
V: TRBV6-1
CDR3: CASRETGISYNSPLHF
DNA: TGTGCCAGCAGGGAAACAGGGATCTCCTATAATTCACCCCTCCACTTT

size: many
D: TRBD2
J: TRBJ2-1
V: TRBV29-1
CDR3: CSVPGSASGRWNEQFF
DNA: TGCAGCGTCCCGGGGTCGGCTAGCGGGAGGTGGAATGAGCAGTTCTTC

size: many
D: -
J: TRBJ2-1
V: TRBV6-1
CDR3: CASSPLGLLNYNEQFF
DNA: TGTGCCAGCAGTCCCCTGGGCCTCCTCAACTACAATGAGCAGTTCTTC

size: many
D: -
J: TRBJ2-1
V: TRBV20-1
CDR3: CSARDRTAYNEQFF
DNA: TGCAGTGCTAGGGACAGAACGGCCTACAATGAGCAGTTCTTC

size: few
D: TRBD2
J: TRBJ2-7
V: TRBV3-1
CDR3: CASSQGLAVIYEQYF
DNA: TGTGCCAGCAGCCAAGGACTAGCGGTAATCTACGAGCAGTACTTC

size: -
D: TRBD2
J: TRBJ2-1
V: TRBV14
CDR3: CASSPWEAGVGYNEQFF
DNA: TGTGCCAGCTCCCCCTGGGAGGCGGGAGTGGGGTACAATGAGCAGTTCTTC

size: -
D: TRBD2
J: TRBJ2-2
V: TRBV7-3
CDR3: CASSSSAGALNTGELFF
DNA: TGTGCCAGCAGCTCATCCGCGGGAGCCTTGAACACCGGGGAGCTGTTTTTT

size: -
D: TRBD2
J: TRBJ2-1
V: TRBV28
CDR3: CASSPGFSGRAREQFF
DNA: TGTGCCAGCAGTCCCGGTTTCAGCGGGAGGGCACGTGAGCAGTTCTTC

size: many
D: -
J: TRBJ1-2
V: TRBV29-1
CDR3: CSVEPPGRDYGYTF
DNA: TGCAGCGTTGAACCCCCGGGCAGGGACTATGGCTACACCTTC

size: -
D: -
J: TRBJ1-5
V: TRBV5-1
CDR3: CASSPLGGERQPQHF
DNA: TGCGCCAGCAGCCCTCTGGGGGGGGAGAGGCAGCCCCAGCATTTT

size: few
D: TRBD1
J: TRBJ1-2
V: TRBV6-1
CDR3: CASGRTGTGGGYTF
DNA: TGTGCCAGCGGACGGACAGGGACCGGGGGTGGCTACACCTTC

size: many
D: -
J: TRBJ2-1
V: TRBV11-2
CDR3: CASSLAGHYNEQFF
DNA: TGTGCCAGCAGCTTAGCGGGACACTACAATGAGCAGTTCTTC

size: -
D: -
J: TRBJ2-7
V: TRBV18
CDR3: CASSPSVSLSTPEQYF
DNA: TGTGCCAGCTCACCATCAGTGTCGCTTTCCACCCCCGAGCAGTACTTC

size: few
D: -
J: TRBJ1-4
V: TRBV20-1
CDR3: CSARPWEGTTNEKLFF
DNA: TGCAGTGCTAGACCTTGGGAGGGGACAACTAATGAAAAACTGTTTTTT

size: few
D: -
J: TRBJ1-4
V: TRBV5-1
CDR3: CASSSWENEKLFF
DNA: TGCGCCAGCAGCTCATGGGAGAATGAAAAACTGTTTTTT

size: -
D: TRBD2
J: TRBJ2-2
V: TRBV20-1
CDR3: CSVKRGGTSGRTGELFF
DNA: TGCAGTGTTAAGAGGGGTGGGACTAGCGGGAGGACCGGGGAGCTGTTTTTT

size: many
D: -
J: TRBJ1-1
V: TRBV10-3
CDR3: CAISSFGGTEAFF
DNA: TGTGCCATCAGCTCCTTCGGGGGCACTGAAGCTTTCTTT

size: few
D: -
J: TRBJ1-1
V: TRBV19
CDR3: CASWGHADTEAFF
DNA: TGTGCCAGTTGGGGCCATGCGGACACTGAAGCTTTCTTT

size: few
D: -
J: TRBJ2-7
V: TRBV11-2
CDR3: CASSFHEQYF
DNA: TGTGCCAGCAGCTTCCACGAGCAGTACTTC

size: few
D: -
J: TRBJ2-1
V: TRBV9
CDR3: CASSVELARANEQFF
DNA: TGTGCCAGCAGCGTAGAGTTAGCTCGGGCCAATGAGCAGTTCTTC

size: many
D: -
J: TRBJ1-4
V: TRBV20-1
CDR3: CSATGRGEKLFF
DNA: TGCAGTGCTACGGGGCGGGGTGAAAAACTGTTTTTT

size: few
D: -
J: TRBJ1-4
V: TRBV7-2
CDR3: CASSVVSGRNEKLFF
DNA: TGTGCCAGCAGCGTAGTCTCGGGACGGAATGAAAAACTGTTTTTT

size: few
D: -
J: TRBJ1-5
V: TRBV6-5
CDR3: CASSYSPDTNQPQHF
DNA: TGTGCCAGCAGTTACTCTCCGGATACCAATCAGCCCCAGCATTTT

size: few
D: -
J: TRBJ1-2
V: TRBV4-2
CDR3: CASSQDGDGERGYTF
DNA: TGTGCCAGCAGCCAAGATGGGGACGGCGAGAGGGGCTACACCTTC

size: few
D: -
J: TRBJ2-6
V: TRBV12-3/TRBV12-4
CDR3: CASRKTMSEGANVLTF
DNA: TGTGCCAGCAGAAAGACGATGTCAGAGGGGGCCAACGTCCTGACTTTC

size: -
D: -
J: TRBJ2-1
V: TRBV14
CDR3: CASSLNRDRYNEQFF
DNA: TGTGCCAGCAGTCTTAACCGGGACCGATACAATGAGCAGTTCTTC

size: -
D: -
J: TRBJ2-3
V: TRBV9
CDR3: CASSAGGSSTDTQYF
DNA: TGTGCCAGCAGCGCCGGAGGATCTAGCACAGATACGCAGTATTTT

size: many
D: -
J: TRBJ2-7
V: TRBV5-1
CDR3: CASSAENYEQYF
DNA: TGCGCCAGCAGCGCGGAAAACTACGAGCAGTACTTC

size: many
D: -
J: TRBJ2-7
V: TRBV28
CDR3: CASSSPGLLPYEQYF
DNA: TGTGCCAGCAGTTCGCCGGGACTGCTACCCTACGAGCAGTACTTC

size: many
D: TRBD2
J: TRBJ2-1
V: TRBV20-1
CDR3: CSARDVKGGSQYNEQFF
DNA: TGCAGTGCTAGAGATGTTAAAGGCGGGAGTCAGTACAATGAGCAGTTCTTC

size: many
D: -
J: TRBJ1-4
V: TRBV4-1
CDR3: CASSQATGATNEKLFF
DNA: TGCGCCAGCAGCCAAGCAACAGGAGCAACTAATGAAAAACTGTTTTTT

size: many
D: -
J: TRBJ2-7
V: TRBV5-1
CDR3: CASSPTGQGNSYEQYF
DNA: TGCGCCAGCAGTCCGACGGGTCAGGGGAATTCCTACGAGCAGTACTTC

size: many
D: -
J: TRBJ2-1
V: TRBV4-1
CDR3: CASSLWTTGVPNESGEQFF
DNA: TGCGCCAGCAGCCTATGGACTACGGGGGTCCCAAACGAGAGCGGTGAGCAGTTCTTC

size: -
D: -
J: TRBJ2-1
V: TRBV7-2
CDR3: CASSLPGLSSGGGGVGYNEQFF
DNA: TGTGCCAGCAGCTTACCGGGACTCAGTTCGGGGGGCGGTGGCGTTGGCTACAATGAGCAGTTCTTC

size: many
D: -
J: TRBJ2-3
V: TRBV10-3
CDR3: CAIRSYGVADTQYF
DNA: TGTGCCATCAGGTCTTACGGGGTGGCAGATACGCAGTATTTT

size: few
D: TRBD1
J: TRBJ2-5
V: TRBV5-1
CDR3: CASSLVWGTGAEEQETQYF
DNA: TGCGCCAGCAGCTTGGTTTGGGGTACAGGGGCCGAGGAACAAGAGACCCAGTACTTC

size: few
D: -
J: TRBJ2-7
V: TRBV18
CDR3: CASSGGLSYEQYF
DNA: TGTGCCAGCTCAGGGGGTCTTTCCTACGAGCAGTACTTC

size: many
D: -
J: TRBJ2-3
V: TRBV12-3/TRBV12-4
CDR3: CASSLRFWGTFTDTQYF
DNA: TGTGCCAGCAGTTTGAGGTTTTGGGGAACATTCACAGATACGCAGTATTTT

size: few
D: -
J: TRBJ2-3
V: TRBV5-1
CDR3: CASGPATGLTDTQYF
DNA: TGCGCCAGCGGCCCGGCGACAGGATTGACAGATACGCAGTATTTT

size: many
D: -
J: TRBJ2-3
V: TRBV24-1
CDR3: CATSDPMGDTQYF
DNA: TGTGCCACCAGTGATCCTATGGGAGATACGCAGTATTTT

size: -
D: -
J: TRBJ2-3
V: TRBV20-1
CDR3: CSAPQGTDTQYF
DNA: TGCAGTGCTCCACAGGGAACAGATACGCAGTATTTT

size: many
D: -
J: TRBJ1-2
V: TRBV5-1
CDR3: CASSWRRQEDGYTF
DNA: TGCGCCAGCAGCTGGCGACGGCAGGAGGACGGCTACACCTTC

size: many
D: -
J: TRBJ2-1
V: TRBV6-2/TRBV6-3
CDR3: CASSYALGEQFF
DNA: TGTGCCAGCAGTTACGCGCTGGGTGAGCAGTTCTTC